This TCR beta chain derives from a study of beta chain features in type 1 diabetes. This CDR3 has 12 amino acids. The ends were cut back, 3 bases at V and 9 bases at J, with 11 bases in the middle. CDR1 is SGHTA and CDR2 is FQGNSA in the germline V gene. Findings of the study overall: There was a moderate but significant shortening of TCRB CDR3s in all four CD4+ subsets of Type 1 diabetes patients. Sampled from patients, naive, central memory and Treg TCRB repertoires appeared more similar than those sampled from healthy donors.

The study reverse transcribed the entire isolated RNA, so it sequenced expressed TCRB transcripts. Sequencing was performed with immunoSEQ multiplex PCR; in TCRdb, only in-frame clones are kept and a portion is missing. Of around 600,000 clones listed, around 12% were seen once; the top ten hold about 0.11%. CD4+ naive, central memory, regulatory and stem cell-like memory cells were sorted via CD45RO/CCR7/CD25/CD127/CD95/CD27. This clone was found a few times. The antigen is not known. Sequenced input: naive CD4+ T cells from blood. This sequence joins TRBV7-2 and TRBJ1-2; D call uncertain. The sequence was collected from a man aged 25 to 45 with type 1 diabetes. This CDR3 is CASSLEQRSYTF. The CDR3 DNA reads as TGTGCCAGCAGCTTGGAACAGAGGAGCTACACCTTC.